These 8 T cell receptor beta chains originate from one sample sequenced in a study of blood T cell repertoires in COVID-19. TCRdb's copy holds only in-frame clones and misses some; the assay was immunoSEQ multiplex PCR. The sample lists 310,000 or so clones, 89% occurring once. The sequencing sample was made of peripheral blood. The receptors come from a man aged 18 to 29 who had recovered from COVID-19.

The chain links TRBV27 to TRBJ1-6, with 11 bases aligning to TRBD1. Germline CDR1 MNHEY, CDR2 SMNVEV (reference sequence). This CDR3 is built from 15 residues. Trimming at V came to 5 bases and at J to 8 bases, leaving 5 bases not matched to a gene. Here the CDR3 DNA reads TGTGCCAGCAGTAAGGACAGGGGGCCCTATTCACCCCTCCACTTT. It translates to CASSKDRGPYSPLHF.

This chain joins TRBV18 and TRBJ2-7; 16 bases agree with TRBD2. The CDR3 covers 16 residues. The germline V gene encodes CDR1 KGHSH and CDR2 LQKENI. Trimming at V came to 0 bases and at J to 6 bases, leaving 2 bases not matched to a gene. CDR3 region: CASSPPGLAGGREQYF. CDR3 DNA sequence: TGTGCCAGCTCACCACCGGGACTAGCGGGGGGGCGCGAGCAGTACTTC. Supplemented by reference TRBV18 and TRBJ2-7, the full variable domain reads NAGVMQNPRHLVRRRGQEARLRCSPMKGHSHVYWYRQLPEEGLKFMVYLQKENIIDESGMPKERFSAEFPKEGPSILRIQQVVRGDSAAYFCASSPPGLAGGREQYFGPGTRLTVT.

This chain uses TRBV4-3 with TRBJ2-7; a possible D gene is TRBD2 (5 bases). This CDR3 has 13 amino acids. CDR1 LGHNA and CDR2 YSLEER come from the germline V gene. The ends were cut back, 4 bases at V and 3 bases at J, with 10 bases in the middle. The CDR3 protein is CASSRDYDYEQYF. The CDR3 DNA reads TGCGCCAGCAGCCGAGACTATGACTACGAGCAGTACTTC.

The chain uses TRBV3-1 (or the pseudogene TRBV3-2) and TRBJ1-4; D gene uncertain. The CDR3 loop spans 12 amino acids. Trimming cost V 5 bases and J 8 bases, with 9 bases left between them. Germline CDR1 reads LGHDT; CDR2 reads YNNKEL (reference sequence). The CDR3 loop reads CASSSSGEKLFF. CDR3 bases: TGTGCCAGCAGCTCAAGCGGGGAAAAACTGTTTTTT.

This rearrangement joins TRBV27 to TRBJ2-3, with D possibly TRBD2 on 5 matching bases. Germline CDR1 is MNHEY and CDR2 is SMNVEV (reference sequence). V lost 3 bases and J lost 11, with 15 bases in between. This CDR3 region has 13 residues. CDR3 bases: TGTGCCAGCAGTTTGTCTAGCTCCAATGGGCAGTATTTT. Translating it yields CASSLSSSNGQYF.

The chain is built from TRBV28 and TRBJ1-1; TRBD1 aligns across 8 bases. The junction had 9 bases not matched to a gene; V was cut back by 2 bases and J by 1 base. CDR3 length: 17 residues. From germline, CDR1 is MDHEN and CDR2 SYDVKM. The CDR3 sequence: CASSLIQGASRNTEAFF. In DNA, the CDR3 is TGTGCCAGCAGTTTAATTCAGGGGGCGAGTCGGAACACTGAAGCTTTCTTT.

The rearrangement uses TRBV9 and TRBJ1-6; D possibly corresponds to TRBD1 (5 bases). The CDR3 consists of 13 residues. Trimming removed 3 bases from V and 9 bases from J, with 10 bases in between. Germline assignment: CDR1 SGDLS and CDR2 YYNGEE. The CDR3 DNA reads TGTGCCAGCAGCGAAATTACAGGTTCACCCCTCCACTTT. Its translation is CASSEITGSPLHF.

The chain joins TRBV7-9 to TRBJ2-1; perhaps TRBD1 as D (5 bases). CDR1 and CDR2 (germline): SEHNR, FQNEAQ (reference sequence). Trimming took 4 bases from V and 3 from J, leaving 7 bases between them. CDR3 size: 13 residues. CDR3 in DNA: TGTGCCAGCAGCTCCGACAGCTACAATGAGCAGTTCTTC. Its protein is CASSSDSYNEQFF.